The clone carrying this TCR beta chain was recorded a few times. The table came from immunoSEQ multiplex PCR; TCRdb's copy has only in-frame clones and leaves some out. The sample shows about 170,000 clones, approximately 79% of them seen only once. The sample originates from a study of blood T cell repertoires in COVID-19. Study information: There were acute and convalescent COVID-19 samples, and they came from the United States, Italy and Spain.

Germline CDR1 is SGHTA and CDR2 is FQGNSA. This CDR3 is 15 amino acids long. V lost 4 bases and J lost 2; bases outside the gene matches: 8. The receptor was isolated from a woman of 80 years or more with acute or convalescent COVID-19. Source material: peripheral blood. The J gene is TRBJ2-7, the V gene TRBV7-2, with 7 bases fitting TRBD2. CDR3 sequence reads: CASSSPGAGAYEQYF. The CDR3 DNA follows: TGTGCCAGCAGCTCGCCGGGTGCGGGAGCCTACGAGCAGTACTTC.